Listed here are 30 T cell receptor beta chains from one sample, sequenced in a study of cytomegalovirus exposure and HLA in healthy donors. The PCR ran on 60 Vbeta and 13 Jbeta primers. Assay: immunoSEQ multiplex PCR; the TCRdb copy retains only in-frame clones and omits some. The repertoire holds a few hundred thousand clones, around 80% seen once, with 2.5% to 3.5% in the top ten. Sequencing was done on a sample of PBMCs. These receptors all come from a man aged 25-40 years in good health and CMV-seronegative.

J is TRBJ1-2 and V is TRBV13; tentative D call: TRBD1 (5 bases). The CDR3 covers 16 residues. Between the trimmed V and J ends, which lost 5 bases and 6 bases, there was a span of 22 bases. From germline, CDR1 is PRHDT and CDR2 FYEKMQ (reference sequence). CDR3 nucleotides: TGTGCCAGCAGCCCAACCCCTCCCACCGGGGGGAATGGCTACACCTTC. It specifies CASSPTPPTGGNGYTF.

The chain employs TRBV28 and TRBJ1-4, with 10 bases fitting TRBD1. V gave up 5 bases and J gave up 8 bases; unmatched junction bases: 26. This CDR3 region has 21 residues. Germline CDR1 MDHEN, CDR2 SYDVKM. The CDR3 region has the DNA TGTGCCAGCAGTCATACCGGGACAGGGGTCCGACAGGGTCCTTTGGAGGAAAAACTGTTTTTT. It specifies CASSHTGTGVRQGPLEEKLFF.

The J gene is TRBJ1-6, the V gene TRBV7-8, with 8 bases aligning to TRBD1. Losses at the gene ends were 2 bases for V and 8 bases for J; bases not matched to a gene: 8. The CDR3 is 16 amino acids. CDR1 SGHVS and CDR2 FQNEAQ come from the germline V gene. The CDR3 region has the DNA TGTGCCAGCAGCTTACGTCCAACAGGGGGGGATTCACCCCTCCACTTT. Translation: CASSLRPTGGDSPLHF.

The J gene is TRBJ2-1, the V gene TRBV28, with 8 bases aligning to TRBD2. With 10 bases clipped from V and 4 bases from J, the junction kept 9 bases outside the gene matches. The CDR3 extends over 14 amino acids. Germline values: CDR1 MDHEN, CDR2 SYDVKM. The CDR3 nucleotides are TGTGCCACAGCGGGGGAGCAACTTTACAATGAGCAGTTCTTC. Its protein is CATAGEQLYNEQFF.

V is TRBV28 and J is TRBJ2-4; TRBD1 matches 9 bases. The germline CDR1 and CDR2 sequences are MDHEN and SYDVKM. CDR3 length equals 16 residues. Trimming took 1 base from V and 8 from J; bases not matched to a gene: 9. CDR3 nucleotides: TGTGCCAGCAGTTTATCGGGGACAGGGAATTGGGACATTCAGTACTTC. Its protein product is CASSLSGTGNWDIQYF.

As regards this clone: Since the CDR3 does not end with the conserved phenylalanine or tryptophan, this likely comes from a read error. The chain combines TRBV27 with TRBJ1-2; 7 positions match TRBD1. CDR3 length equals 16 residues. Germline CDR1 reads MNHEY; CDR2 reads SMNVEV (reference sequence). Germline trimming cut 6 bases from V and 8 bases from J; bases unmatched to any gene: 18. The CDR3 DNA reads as TGTGCCAGCAGCACAATTGGGGACAGCCCCAAGGAAGGCTACACCCTC. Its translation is CASSTIGDSPKEGYTL.

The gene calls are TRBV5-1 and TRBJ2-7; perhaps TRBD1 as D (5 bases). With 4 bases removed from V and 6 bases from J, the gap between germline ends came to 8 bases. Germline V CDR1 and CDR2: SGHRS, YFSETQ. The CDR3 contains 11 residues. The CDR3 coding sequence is TGCGCCAGCAGCAGGGGTGGCGAGCAGTACTTC. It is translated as CASSRGGEQYF.

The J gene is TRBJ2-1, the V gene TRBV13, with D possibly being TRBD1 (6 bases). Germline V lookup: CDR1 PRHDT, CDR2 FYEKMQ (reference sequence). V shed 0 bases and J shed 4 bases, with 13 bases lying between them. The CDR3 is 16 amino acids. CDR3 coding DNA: TGTGCCAGCAGCTTAGGAGGGACACCCCCGTACAATGAGCAGTTCTTC. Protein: CASSLGGTPPYNEQFF.

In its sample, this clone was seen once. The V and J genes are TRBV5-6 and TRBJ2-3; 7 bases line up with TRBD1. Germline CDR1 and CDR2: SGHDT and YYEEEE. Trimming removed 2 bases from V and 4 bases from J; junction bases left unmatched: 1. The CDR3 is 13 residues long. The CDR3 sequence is CASSLQGPDTQYF. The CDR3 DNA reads TGTGCCAGCAGCTTACAGGGGCCAGATACGCAGTATTTT. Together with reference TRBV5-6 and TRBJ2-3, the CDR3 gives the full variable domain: DAGVTQSPTHLIKTRGQQVTLRCSPKSGHDTVSWYQQALGQGPQFIFQYYEEEERQRGNFPDRFSGHQFPNYSSELNVNALLLGDSALYLCASSLQGPDTQYFGPGTRLTVL.

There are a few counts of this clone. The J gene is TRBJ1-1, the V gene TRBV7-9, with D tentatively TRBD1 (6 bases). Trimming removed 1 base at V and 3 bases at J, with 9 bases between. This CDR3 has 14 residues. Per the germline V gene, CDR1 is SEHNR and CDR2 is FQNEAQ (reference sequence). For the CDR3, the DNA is TGTGCCAGCAGCTTAGTACAGGGACACACTGAAGCTTTCTTT. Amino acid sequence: CASSLVQGHTEAFF.

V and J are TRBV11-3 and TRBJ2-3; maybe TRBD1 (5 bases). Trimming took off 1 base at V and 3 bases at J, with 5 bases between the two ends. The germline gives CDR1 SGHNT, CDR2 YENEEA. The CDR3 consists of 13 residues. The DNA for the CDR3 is TGTGCCAGCAGCTTAGGGACAACAGATACGCAGTATTTT. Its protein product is CASSLGTTDTQYF.

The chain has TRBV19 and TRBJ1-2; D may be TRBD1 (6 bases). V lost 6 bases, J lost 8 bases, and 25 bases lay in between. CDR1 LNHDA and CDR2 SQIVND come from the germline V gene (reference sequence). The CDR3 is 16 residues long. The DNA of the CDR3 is TGTGCCAGTAGCCAAACCCGGGACATTAGCTCCAAGGGCTACACCTTC. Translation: CASSQTRDISSKGYTF.

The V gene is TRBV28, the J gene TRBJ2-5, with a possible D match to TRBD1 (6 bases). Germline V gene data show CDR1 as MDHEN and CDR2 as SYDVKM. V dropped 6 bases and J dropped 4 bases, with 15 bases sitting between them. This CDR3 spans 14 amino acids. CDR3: CASSPEGGLETQYF. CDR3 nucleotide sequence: TGTGCCAGCAGCCCCGAAGGGGGTTTAGAGACCCAGTACTTC.

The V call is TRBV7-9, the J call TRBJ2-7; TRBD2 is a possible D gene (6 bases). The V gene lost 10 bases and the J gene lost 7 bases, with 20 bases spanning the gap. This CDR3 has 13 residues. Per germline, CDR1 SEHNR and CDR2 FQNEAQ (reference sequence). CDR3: CANTEAGLREQYF. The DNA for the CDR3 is TGTGCCAACACGGAAGCGGGTTTACGTGAGCAGTACTTC.

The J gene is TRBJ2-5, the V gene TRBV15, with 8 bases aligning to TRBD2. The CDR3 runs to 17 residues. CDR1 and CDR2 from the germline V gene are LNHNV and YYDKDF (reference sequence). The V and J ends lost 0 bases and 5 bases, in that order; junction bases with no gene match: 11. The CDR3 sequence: CATSREGISGVGETQYF. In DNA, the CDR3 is TGTGCCACCAGCAGAGAAGGGATTAGCGGGGTCGGGGAGACCCAGTACTTC.

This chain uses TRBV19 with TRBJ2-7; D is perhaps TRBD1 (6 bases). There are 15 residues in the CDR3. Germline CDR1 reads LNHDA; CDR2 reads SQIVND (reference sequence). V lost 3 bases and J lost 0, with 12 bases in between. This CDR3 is CASSIVQGVSYEQYF. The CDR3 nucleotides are TGTGCCAGTAGTATTGTACAGGGCGTCTCCTACGAGCAGTACTTC.

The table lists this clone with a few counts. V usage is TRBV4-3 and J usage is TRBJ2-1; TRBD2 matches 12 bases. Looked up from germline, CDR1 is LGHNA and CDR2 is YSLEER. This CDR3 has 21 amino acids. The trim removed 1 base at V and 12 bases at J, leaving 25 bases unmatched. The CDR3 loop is CASSQGTAKGATSGGTSWQFF. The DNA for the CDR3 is TGCGCCAGCAGCCAAGGAACTGCAAAGGGCGCGACTAGCGGGGGTACCTCCTGGCAGTTCTTC.

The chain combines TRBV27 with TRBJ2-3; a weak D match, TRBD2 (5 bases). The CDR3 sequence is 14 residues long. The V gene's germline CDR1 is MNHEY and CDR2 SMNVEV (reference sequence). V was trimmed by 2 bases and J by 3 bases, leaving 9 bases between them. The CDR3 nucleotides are TGTGCCAGCAGTTTAGCGGAGGATACAGATACGCAGTATTTT. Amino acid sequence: CASSLAEDTDTQYF.

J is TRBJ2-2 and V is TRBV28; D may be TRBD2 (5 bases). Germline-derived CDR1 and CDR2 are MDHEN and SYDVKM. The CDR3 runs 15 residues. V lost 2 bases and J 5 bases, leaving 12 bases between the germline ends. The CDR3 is CASSLQFPGTGELFF. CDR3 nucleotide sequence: TGTGCCAGCAGTTTACAGTTCCCGGGGACCGGGGAGCTGTTTTTT.

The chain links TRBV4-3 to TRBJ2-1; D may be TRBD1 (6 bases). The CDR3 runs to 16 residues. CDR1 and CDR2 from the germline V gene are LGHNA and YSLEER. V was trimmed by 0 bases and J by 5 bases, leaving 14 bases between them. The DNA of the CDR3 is TGCGCCAGCAGCCAAGAATCCGGGCAGGGGAACAATGAGCAGTTCTTC. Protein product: CASSQESGQGNNEQFF.

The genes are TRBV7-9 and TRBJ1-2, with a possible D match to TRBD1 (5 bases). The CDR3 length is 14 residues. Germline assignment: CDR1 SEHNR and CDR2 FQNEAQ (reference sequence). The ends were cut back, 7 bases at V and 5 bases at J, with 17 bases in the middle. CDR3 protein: CASTLGGVRYGYTF. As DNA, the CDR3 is TGTGCCAGCACCCTTGGGGGGGTTCGGTATGGCTACACCTTC. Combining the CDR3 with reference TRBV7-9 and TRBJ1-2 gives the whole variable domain DTGVSQNPRHKITKRGQNVTFRCDPISEHNRLYWYRQTLGQGPEFLTYFQNEAQLEKSRLLSDRFSAERPKGSFSTLEIQRTEQGDSAMYLCASTLGGVRYGYTFGSGTRLTVV.

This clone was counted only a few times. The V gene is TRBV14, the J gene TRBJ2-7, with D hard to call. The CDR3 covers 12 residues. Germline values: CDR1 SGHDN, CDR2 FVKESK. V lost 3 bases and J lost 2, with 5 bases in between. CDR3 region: CASSHYPYEQYF. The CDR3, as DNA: TGTGCCAGCAGCCACTACCCCTACGAGCAGTACTTC.

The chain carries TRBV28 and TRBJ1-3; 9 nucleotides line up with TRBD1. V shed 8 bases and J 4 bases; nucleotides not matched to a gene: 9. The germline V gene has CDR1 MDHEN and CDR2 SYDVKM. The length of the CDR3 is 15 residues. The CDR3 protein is CASRDRVKSGNTIYF. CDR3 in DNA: TGTGCCAGCCGGGACAGGGTAAAATCCGGAAACACCATATATTTT.

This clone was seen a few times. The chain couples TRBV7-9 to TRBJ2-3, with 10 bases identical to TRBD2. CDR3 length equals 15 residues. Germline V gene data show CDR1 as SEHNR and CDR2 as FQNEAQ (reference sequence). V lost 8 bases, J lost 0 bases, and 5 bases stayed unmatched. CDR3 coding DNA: TGTGCCAGCTGGAAGCGGGGGGGCAGCACAGATACGCAGTATTTT. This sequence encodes CASWKRGGSTDTQYF. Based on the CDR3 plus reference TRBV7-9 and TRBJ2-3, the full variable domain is DTGVSQNPRHKITKRGQNVTFRCDPISEHNRLYWYRQTLGQGPEFLTYFQNEAQLEKSRLLSDRFSAERPKGSFSTLEIQRTEQGDSAMYLCASWKRGGSTDTQYFGPGTRLTVL.

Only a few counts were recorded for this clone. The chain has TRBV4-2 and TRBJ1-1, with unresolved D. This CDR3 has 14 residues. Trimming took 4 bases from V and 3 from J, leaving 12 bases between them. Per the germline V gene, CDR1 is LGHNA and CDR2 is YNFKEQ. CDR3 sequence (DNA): TGTGCCAGCAGCCCACCCGGTGCGGACACTGAAGCTTTCTTT. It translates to CASSPPGADTEAFF.

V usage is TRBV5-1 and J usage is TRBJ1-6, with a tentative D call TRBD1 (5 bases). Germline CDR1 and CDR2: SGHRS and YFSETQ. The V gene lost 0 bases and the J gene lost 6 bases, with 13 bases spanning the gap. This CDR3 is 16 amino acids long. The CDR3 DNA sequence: TGCGCCAGCAGCTTGGCCGCGTCAGGGTTTAATTCACCCCTCCACTTT. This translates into CASSLAASGFNSPLHF.

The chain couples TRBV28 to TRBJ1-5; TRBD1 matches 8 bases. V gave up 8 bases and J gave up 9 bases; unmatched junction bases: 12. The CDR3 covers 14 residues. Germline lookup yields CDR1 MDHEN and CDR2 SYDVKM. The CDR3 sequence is CASRSDREWRPQHF. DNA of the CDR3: TGTGCCAGCCGATCGGACAGGGAGTGGAGGCCCCAGCATTTT.

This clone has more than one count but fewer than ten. The CDR3 here is CASSQGQGIVGETQYF. CDR3 coding DNA: TGCGCCAGCAGTCAGGGACAGGGAATCGTTGGCGAGACCCAGTACTTC. This sequence joins TRBV5-1 and TRBJ2-5; TRBD1 matches at 9 bases. Germline V CDR1 and CDR2: SGHRS, YFSETQ. J gave up 5 bases and V 5 bases, and 13 bases lay outside the gene matches. This CDR3 region has 16 residues.

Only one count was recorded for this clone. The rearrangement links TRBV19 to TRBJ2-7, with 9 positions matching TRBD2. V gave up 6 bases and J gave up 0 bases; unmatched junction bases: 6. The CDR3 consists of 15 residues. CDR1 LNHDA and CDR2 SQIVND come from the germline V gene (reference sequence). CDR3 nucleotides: TGTGCCAGTAGGGATAGCGGGGGAAGCTCCTACGAGCAGTACTTC. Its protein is CASRDSGGSSYEQYF.

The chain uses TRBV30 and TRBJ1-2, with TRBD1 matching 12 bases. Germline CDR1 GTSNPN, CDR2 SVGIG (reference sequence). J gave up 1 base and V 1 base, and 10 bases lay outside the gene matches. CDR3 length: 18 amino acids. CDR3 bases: TGTGCCTGGAGTGCCCCCCGGGACAGGGGGCAATTTAACTATGGCTACACCTTC. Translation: CAWSAPRDRGQFNYGYTF.